Given below is one T cell receptor gamma chain in context. What it binds is unknown. TCRdb made new clone calls on the multiplex PCR reads using CATT. The sample contains about 600 gamma-chain clones, about a quarter of which appear only once. This CDR3 contains 27 residues. This sample was included in a study of gamma delta lymphoproliferative disorders and STAT genes. Turning to the study itself: For the delta chain, EuroClonality-NGS standard procedure was applied.

PBMCs from patients and controls supplied the genomic DNA for sequencing. Study-wide results and limits: Most major patient clonotypes were shared with at least one healthy donor.

This sequence was found in a human donor in good health. The J gene was not called, though the V gene is TRGV10. TRGV10 has ORF status, its function being uncertain. Sequencing used blood. As DNA, the CDR3 is TGTGCTGCGTGGGAGAAGATCACTGGTTGGTTCAAGATATGTGCTGAAGGGACTAGGCTCATAGTAACTTCAAAAACGTTT. This encodes CAAWEKITGWFKICAEGTRLIVTSKTF.